This entry is about one T cell receptor (beta chain). As yet, its antigen is unknown. 13 Jbeta primers and 60 Vbeta primers were used for the PCR. Clones were read by immunoSEQ multiplex PCR, and TCRdb kept only the in-frame ones, dropping some. The sample has some 50,000 clones; around 68% are singletons. This sample stems from a study of cytomegalovirus exposure and HLA in healthy donors. The V gene's germline CDR1 is LNHDA and CDR2 SQIVND (reference sequence). The CDR3 loop spans 16 amino acids. V was trimmed by 6 bases and J by 0 bases, leaving 15 bases between them. Findings and limits, study-wide: The authors later linked a missense DCLRE1C variant to TCR beta V- and J-gene trimming.

The TCR sequence derives from a young man in good health and CMV-seronegative. The chain is built from TRBV19 and TRBJ2-1; possibly TRBD2 for D (6 bases). The material sequenced was PBMCs. The CDR3 bases are TGTGCCAGTAGAAAATTAGCGGCAAGCTCCTACAATGAGCAGTTCTTC. This gives the protein CASRKLAASSYNEQFF.